This T cell receptor (beta chain) was sequenced for a study of blood T cell repertoires in COVID-19. Profiled with immunoSEQ multiplex PCR; TCRdb holds only in-frame clones, not every one. The data show more than 65,000 clones, with roughly 80% seen just once and 8% to 10% held by the top ten. The germline gives CDR1 MNHEY, CDR2 SVGAGI. The CDR3 length is 14 residues. Trimming at V came to 6 bases and at J to 7 bases, leaving 7 bases not matched to a gene. V is TRBV6-5 and J is TRBJ2-3, with 10 bases identical to TRBD1. Sequenced input: peripheral blood. This clonotype was sampled from an elderly woman with acute or convalescent COVID-19. Here the CDR3 reads CASRGTGQGNTQYF. CDR3 DNA: TGTGCCAGCAGAGGAACGGGACAGGGGAATACGCAGTATTTT.